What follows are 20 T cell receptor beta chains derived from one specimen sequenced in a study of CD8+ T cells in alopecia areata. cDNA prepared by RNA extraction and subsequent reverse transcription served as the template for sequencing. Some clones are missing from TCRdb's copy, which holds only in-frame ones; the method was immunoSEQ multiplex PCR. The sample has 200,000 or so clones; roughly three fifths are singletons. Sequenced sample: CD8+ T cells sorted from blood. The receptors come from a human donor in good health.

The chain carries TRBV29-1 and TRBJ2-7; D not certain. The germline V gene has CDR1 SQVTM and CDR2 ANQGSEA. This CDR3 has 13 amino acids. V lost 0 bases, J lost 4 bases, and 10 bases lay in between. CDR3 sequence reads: CSVEDLLGYEQYF. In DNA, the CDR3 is TGCAGCGTTGAAGATCTTCTGGGGTACGAGCAGTACTTC.

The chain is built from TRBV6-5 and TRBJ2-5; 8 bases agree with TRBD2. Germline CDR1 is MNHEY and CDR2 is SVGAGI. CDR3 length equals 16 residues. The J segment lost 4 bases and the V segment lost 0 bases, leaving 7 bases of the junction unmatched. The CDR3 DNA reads TGTGCCAGCAGTTACTCGAGACGGGGGGGCCGAGAGACCCAGTACTTC. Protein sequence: CASSYSRRGGRETQYF.

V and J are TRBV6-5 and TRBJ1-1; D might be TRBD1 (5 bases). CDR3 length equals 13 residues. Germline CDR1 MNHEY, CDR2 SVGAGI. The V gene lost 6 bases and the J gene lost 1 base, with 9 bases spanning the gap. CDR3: CASRPGPNTEAFF. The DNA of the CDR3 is TGTGCCAGCAGACCGGGGCCGAACACTGAAGCTTTCTTT.

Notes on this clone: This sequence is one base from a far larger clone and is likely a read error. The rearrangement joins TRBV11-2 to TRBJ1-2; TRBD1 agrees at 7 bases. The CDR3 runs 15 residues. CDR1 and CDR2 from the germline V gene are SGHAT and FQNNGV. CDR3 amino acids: CAGSLGGTGIYGYTF. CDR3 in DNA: TGTGCCGGCAGCTTAGGGGGCACAGGGATTTATGGCTACACCTTC. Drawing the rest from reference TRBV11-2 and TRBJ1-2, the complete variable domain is EAGVAQSPRYKIIEKRQSVAFWCNPISGHATLYWYQQILGQGPKLLIQFQNNGVVDDSQLPKDRFSAERLKGVDSTLKIQPAKLEDSAVYLCAGSLGGTGIYGYTFGSGTRLTVV.

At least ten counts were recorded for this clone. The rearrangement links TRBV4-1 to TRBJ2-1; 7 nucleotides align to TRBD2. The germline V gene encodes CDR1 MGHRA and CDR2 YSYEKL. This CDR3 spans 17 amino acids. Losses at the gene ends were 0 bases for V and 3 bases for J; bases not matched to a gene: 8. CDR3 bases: TGCGCCAGCAGCCAAGAGTGGGGGGGTCCTATCTACAATGAGCAGTTCTTC. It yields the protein CASSQEWGGPIYNEQFF.

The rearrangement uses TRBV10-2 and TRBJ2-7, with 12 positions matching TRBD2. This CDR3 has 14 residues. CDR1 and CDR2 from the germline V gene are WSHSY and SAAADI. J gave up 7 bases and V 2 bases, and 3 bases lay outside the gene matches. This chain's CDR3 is CASSEIGTSGEQYF. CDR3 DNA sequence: TGCGCCAGCAGTGAGATAGGGACTAGCGGGGAGCAGTACTTC.

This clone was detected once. CDR3 nucleotides: TGTGCCAGCAGCACTCCGTCGGGAGCAGCGGGGGGCCTCTACGAGCAGTACTTC. As protein: CASSTPSGAAGGLYEQYF. This chain uses TRBV7-9 with TRBJ2-7, with 9 bases identical to TRBD2. V dropped 5 bases and J dropped 3; count of bases not matched to a gene: 17. This CDR3 is 18 amino acids long. Per the germline V gene, CDR1 is SEHNR and CDR2 is FQNEAQ (reference sequence).

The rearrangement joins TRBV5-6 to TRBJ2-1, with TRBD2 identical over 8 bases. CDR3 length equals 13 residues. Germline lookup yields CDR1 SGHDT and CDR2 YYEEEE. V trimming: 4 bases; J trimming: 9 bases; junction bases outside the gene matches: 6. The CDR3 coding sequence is TGTGCCAGCAGCCCTAGCGGGTCTGGTGAGCAGTTCTTC. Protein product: CASSPSGSGEQFF.

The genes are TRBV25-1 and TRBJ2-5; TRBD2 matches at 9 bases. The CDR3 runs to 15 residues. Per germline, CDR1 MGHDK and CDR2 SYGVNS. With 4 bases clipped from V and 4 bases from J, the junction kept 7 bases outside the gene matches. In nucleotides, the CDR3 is TGTGCCAGCAGTGTTGGCGGGGGGGACGGAGAGACCCAGTACTTC. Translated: CASSVGGGDGETQYF.

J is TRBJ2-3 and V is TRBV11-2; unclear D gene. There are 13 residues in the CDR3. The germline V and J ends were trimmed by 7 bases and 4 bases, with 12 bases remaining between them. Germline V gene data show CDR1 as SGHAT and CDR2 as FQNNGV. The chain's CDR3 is CASIGSLADTQYF. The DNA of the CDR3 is TGTGCCAGCATAGGCTCCCTGGCAGATACGCAGTATTTT.

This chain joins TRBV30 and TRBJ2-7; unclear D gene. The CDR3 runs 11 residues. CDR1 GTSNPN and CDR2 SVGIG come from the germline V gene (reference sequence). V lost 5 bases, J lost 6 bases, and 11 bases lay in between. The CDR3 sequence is CAWARGGEQYF. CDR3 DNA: TGTGCCTGGGCCCGAGGCGGCGAGCAGTACTTC.

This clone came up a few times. CDR3 DNA sequence: TGTGCCAGCAGCACCCGGGCCCCGTTATCTGGAAACACCATATATTTT. Its protein is CASSTRAPLSGNTIYF. The chain joins TRBV21-1 to TRBJ1-3. TRBV21-1 is classified as a pseudogene. There are 16 residues in the CDR3.

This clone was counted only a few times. The CDR3 nucleotides are TGTGCCAGCAGCCCCGTCGGGGCGAACACTGAAGCTTTCTTT. Encoded protein: CASSPVGANTEAFF. This chain joins TRBV7-9 and TRBJ1-1; possibly TRBD1 for D (5 bases). V was shortened by 5 bases and J by 1 base, with 11 bases between the two germline ends. CDR1 is SEHNR and CDR2 is FQNEAQ in the germline V gene (reference sequence). The CDR3 covers 14 residues.

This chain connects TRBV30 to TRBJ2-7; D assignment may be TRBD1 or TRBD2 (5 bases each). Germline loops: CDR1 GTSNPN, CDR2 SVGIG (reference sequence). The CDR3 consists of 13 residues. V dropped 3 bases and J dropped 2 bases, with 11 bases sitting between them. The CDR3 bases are TGTGCCTGGAGGGGGGACGGGACCTACGAGCAGTACTTC. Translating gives CAWRGDGTYEQYF.

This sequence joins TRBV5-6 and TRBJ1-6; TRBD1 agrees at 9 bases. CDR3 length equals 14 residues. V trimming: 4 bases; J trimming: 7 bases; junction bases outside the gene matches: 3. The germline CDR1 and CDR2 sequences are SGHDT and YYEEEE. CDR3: CASSLGTGNSPLHF. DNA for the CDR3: TGTGCCAGCAGCCTTGGGACAGGGAATTCACCCCTCCACTTT.

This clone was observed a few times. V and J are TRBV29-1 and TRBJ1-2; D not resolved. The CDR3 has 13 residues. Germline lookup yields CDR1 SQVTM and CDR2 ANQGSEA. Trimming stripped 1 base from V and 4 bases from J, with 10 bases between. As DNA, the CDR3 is TGCAGCGTTGAAGGGGGAAGTACCTATGGCTACACCTTC. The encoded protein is CSVEGGSTYGYTF.

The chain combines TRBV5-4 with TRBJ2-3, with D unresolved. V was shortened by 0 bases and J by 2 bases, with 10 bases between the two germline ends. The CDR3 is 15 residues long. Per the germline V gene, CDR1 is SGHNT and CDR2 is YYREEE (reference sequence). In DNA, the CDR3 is TGTGCCAGCAGCTTGGACTCTGACCACACAGATACGCAGTATTTT. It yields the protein CASSLDSDHTDTQYF.

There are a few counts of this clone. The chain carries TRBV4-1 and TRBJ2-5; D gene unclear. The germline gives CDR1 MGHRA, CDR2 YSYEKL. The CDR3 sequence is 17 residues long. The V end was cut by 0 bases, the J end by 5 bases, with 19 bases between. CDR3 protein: CASSQEGSPLSRETQYF. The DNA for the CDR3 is TGCGCCAGCAGCCAAGAGGGCAGCCCCCTATCACGGGAGACCCAGTACTTC.

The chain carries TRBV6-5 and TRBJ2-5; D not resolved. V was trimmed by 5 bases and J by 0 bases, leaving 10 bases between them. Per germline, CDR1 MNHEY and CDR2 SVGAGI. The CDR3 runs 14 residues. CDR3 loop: CASSPLIDQETQYF. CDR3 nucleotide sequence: TGTGCCAGCAGTCCCCTCATAGACCAAGAGACCCAGTACTTC.

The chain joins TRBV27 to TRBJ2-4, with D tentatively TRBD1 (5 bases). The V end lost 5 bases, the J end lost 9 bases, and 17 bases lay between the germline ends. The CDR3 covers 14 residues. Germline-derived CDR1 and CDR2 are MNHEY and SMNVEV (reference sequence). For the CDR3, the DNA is TGTGCCAGCAGTCTGACCCCACAAGGGGTCATTCAGTACTTC. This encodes CASSLTPQGVIQYF.